Listed below are T cell receptor beta chains from one sample, sequenced in a study of blood T cell repertoires in COVID-19. Using immunoSEQ multiplex PCR, the repertoire was profiled, and TCRdb retains in-frame clones only, with some absent. Seen here are 200,000 to 300,000 clones, roughly 86% observed once, and the top ten hold around 0.8%. Sequenced material: peripheral blood. The receptors were gathered from a woman in her thirties with acute or convalescent COVID-19. The CDR3 runs from the conserved cysteine through the conserved F or W. D genes are given only for firm matches. Rows give clone size only sometimes, using once, few, many, or a class for an expanded clone.

d_gene: TRBD2; abundance: NA; v_gene: TRBV5-4; j_gene: TRBJ2-2; CDR3nt: TGTGCCAGCAGCTCGACTAGCGGGAGAACCGGGGAGCTGTTTTTT; CDR3aa: CASSSTSGRTGELFF
d_gene: NA; abundance: few; v_gene: TRBV7-8; j_gene: TRBJ1-5; CDR3nt: TGTGCCAGCAGCCCCTCCAGGGCTCAGCCCCAGCATTTT; CDR3aa: CASSPSRAQPQHF
d_gene: NA; abundance: NA; v_gene: TRBV7-2; j_gene: TRBJ1-4; CDR3nt: TGTGCCAGCAGCCCCCGACCTCTGATGGATGAGGAACTGTTTTTT; CDR3aa: CASSPRPLMDEELFF
d_gene: NA; abundance: few; v_gene: TRBV5-1; j_gene: TRBJ1-1; CDR3nt: TGCGCCAGCAGCGGAACGTGGCGGGACACTGAAGCTTTCTTT; CDR3aa: CASSGTWRDTEAFF
d_gene: NA; abundance: NA; v_gene: TRBV27; j_gene: TRBJ2-3; CDR3nt: TGTGCCAGCAGTTTCCAGGGGAGTCGCACAGATACGCAGTATTTT; CDR3aa: CASSFQGSRTDTQYF
d_gene: TRBD2; abundance: NA; v_gene: TRBV7-2; j_gene: TRBJ2-7; CDR3nt: TGTGCCAGCAGCTTCGGAGCGGGAGGGGTGAGCGAGCAGTACTTC; CDR3aa: CASSFGAGGVSEQYF
d_gene: TRBD1; abundance: NA; v_gene: TRBV27; j_gene: TRBJ1-2; CDR3nt: TGTGCCAGCCGAATGACAGGGAACTATGGCTACACCTTC; CDR3aa: CASRMTGNYGYTF
d_gene: NA; abundance: NA; v_gene: TRBV19; j_gene: TRBJ1-3; CDR3nt: TGTGCCAGTAGTATCGACAGTAGCTCTGGAAACACCATATATTTT; CDR3aa: CASSIDSSSGNTIYF
d_gene: TRBD2; abundance: NA; v_gene: TRBV10-2; j_gene: TRBJ2-5; CDR3nt: TGCGCCAGCAGGCCCGGGACTAACCTTAAAGAGACCCAGTACTTC; CDR3aa: CASRPGTNLKETQYF
d_gene: NA; abundance: NA; v_gene: TRBV7-8; j_gene: TRBJ1-5; CDR3nt: TGTGCCAGCAGCTTAACCGGGGGGAATCAGCCCCAGCATTTT; CDR3aa: CASSLTGGNQPQHF
d_gene: TRBD1; abundance: NA; v_gene: TRBV29-1; j_gene: TRBJ1-2; CDR3nt: TGCAGCGTTGAAGAACGGACAGGGTATGGCTACACCTTC; CDR3aa: CSVEERTGYGYTF
d_gene: NA; abundance: NA; v_gene: TRBV7-2; j_gene: TRBJ1-1; CDR3nt: TGTGCCAGCAGCTTGGGGGGGACGGCCACTGAAGCTTTCTTT; CDR3aa: CASSLGGTATEAFF
d_gene: TRBD2; abundance: NA; v_gene: TRBV5-8; j_gene: TRBJ2-7; CDR3nt: TGTGCCAGCAGCTTGGGAGGGGCGGGAGCCACATACGAGCAGTACTTC; CDR3aa: CASSLGGAGATYEQYF
d_gene: TRBD1; abundance: NA; v_gene: TRBV5-1; j_gene: TRBJ2-7; CDR3nt: TGCGCCAGCAGCTTGGCCGGGACAGACTACGAGCAGTACTTC; CDR3aa: CASSLAGTDYEQYF
d_gene: NA; abundance: NA; v_gene: TRBV7-2; j_gene: TRBJ2-7; CDR3nt: TGTGCCAGCAGCGCGTCACTAGGGATTGAGGTGGAGCAGTACTTC; CDR3aa: CASSASLGIEVEQYF
d_gene: NA; abundance: NA; v_gene: TRBV4-2; j_gene: TRBJ2-7; CDR3nt: TGTGCCAGCAGCCAAGACCCGCGGAACTACGAGCAGTACTTC; CDR3aa: CASSQDPRNYEQYF
d_gene: NA; abundance: NA; v_gene: TRBV11-3; j_gene: TRBJ1-1; CDR3nt: TGTGCCAGCAGCGAGATCAGGGGTCGCGGAGCTTTCTTT; CDR3aa: CASSEIRGRGAFF
d_gene: TRBD1; abundance: NA; v_gene: TRBV14; j_gene: TRBJ2-1; CDR3nt: TGTGCCAGCAGCCATCACGGTTCCGGGACAGGGTTTGCGGATGAGCAGTTCTTC; CDR3aa: CASSHHGSGTGFADEQFF
d_gene: NA; abundance: NA; v_gene: TRBV7-2; j_gene: TRBJ2-7; CDR3nt: TGTGCCAGCAGCTTAGAGGGGATAAGGAGCGAGCAGTACTTC; CDR3aa: CASSLEGIRSEQYF
d_gene: NA; abundance: NA; v_gene: TRBV29-1; j_gene: TRBJ2-4; CDR3nt: TGCAGCTTTCAGGGGCCCAAAAACATTCAGTACTTC; CDR3aa: CSFQGPKNIQYF
d_gene: TRBD2; abundance: NA; v_gene: TRBV25-1; j_gene: TRBJ2-1; CDR3nt: TGTGCCAGCAGACTAGCGGGAGGGAACAATGAGCAGTTCTTC; CDR3aa: CASRLAGGNNEQFF
d_gene: TRBD1; abundance: NA; v_gene: TRBV10-3; j_gene: TRBJ2-7; CDR3nt: TGTGCCGTCGGGACAGTCTACGAGCAGTACTTC; CDR3aa: CAVGTVYEQYF
d_gene: NA; abundance: NA; v_gene: TRBV19; j_gene: TRBJ2-5; CDR3nt: TGTGCCAGTAGTATAGTAGCGGCCCAAGAGACCCAGTACTTC; CDR3aa: CASSIVAAQETQYF
d_gene: NA; abundance: once; v_gene: TRBV30; j_gene: TRBJ2-2; CDR3nt: TGTGCCTGGAGTCCCCTCGCGTTTGCCGGGGAGCTGTTTTTT; CDR3aa: CAWSPLAFAGELFF
d_gene: TRBD1; abundance: NA; v_gene: TRBV10-3; j_gene: TRBJ2-3; CDR3nt: TGTGCCATCAACCCGGGACAGGGGACAGATACGCAGTATTTT; CDR3aa: CAINPGQGTDTQYF
d_gene: NA; abundance: once; v_gene: TRBV7-8; j_gene: TRBJ1-1; CDR3nt: TGTGCCAGCAGCTTAGGGTCCGGGGGAGGGACTGAAGCTTTCTTT; CDR3aa: CASSLGSGGGTEAFF
d_gene: TRBD1; abundance: NA; v_gene: TRBV24-1; j_gene: TRBJ2-7; CDR3nt: TGTGCCACCAGTGATACTAGGGACAGGGGCCACGAGCAGTACTTC; CDR3aa: CATSDTRDRGHEQYF
d_gene: NA; abundance: NA; v_gene: TRBV29-1; j_gene: TRBJ2-7; CDR3nt: TGCAGCGTTGAAGGGACAGCTACCTACGAGCAGTACTTC; CDR3aa: CSVEGTATYEQYF
d_gene: NA; abundance: NA; v_gene: TRBV7-5; j_gene: TRBJ2-7; CDR3nt: TGTGCCAGAAGCTTAATCGTTACGCAGGGGGACTCCTACGAGCAGTACTTC; CDR3aa: CARSLIVTQGDSYEQYF
d_gene: TRBD2; abundance: once; v_gene: TRBV27; j_gene: TRBJ2-5; CDR3nt: TGTGCCAGCAGTCAAAGTATAGCGGGAGTGGAGACCCAGTACTTC; CDR3aa: CASSQSIAGVETQYF
d_gene: TRBD1; abundance: NA; v_gene: TRBV11-2; j_gene: TRBJ1-1; CDR3nt: TGTGCCAGCAGCCACCTTTGGACAGGGCTCACTGAAGCTTTCTTT; CDR3aa: CASSHLWTGLTEAFF
d_gene: TRBD1; abundance: NA; v_gene: TRBV6-6; j_gene: TRBJ1-1; CDR3nt: TGTGCCAGCAGTCAGCTCTGGACAGGGCTCGTGAACACTGAAGCTTTCTTT; CDR3aa: CASSQLWTGLVNTEAFF
d_gene: TRBD1; abundance: once; v_gene: TRBV7-8; j_gene: TRBJ1-5; CDR3nt: TGTGCCAGCAGCTATGGGACAGGGAGGGGGAATCAGCCCCAGCATTTT; CDR3aa: CASSYGTGRGNQPQHF
d_gene: TRBD2; abundance: NA; v_gene: TRBV11-2; j_gene: TRBJ2-1; CDR3nt: TGTGCCAGCAGCCCGCCGGGACTAGCGGGAGTGGTTGAGCAGTTCTTC; CDR3aa: CASSPPGLAGVVEQFF
d_gene: TRBD2; abundance: NA; v_gene: TRBV3-1/TRBV3-2; j_gene: TRBJ2-1; CDR3nt: TGTGCCAGCAGCCAGGTCCTAGCGGGAGGTAGGAATGAGCAGTTCTTC; CDR3aa: CASSQVLAGGRNEQFF
d_gene: NA; abundance: NA; v_gene: TRBV5-7; j_gene: TRBJ2-7; CDR3nt: TGTGCCAGCAGCTTGGAATTAGCATCGACCTACGAGCAGTACTTC; CDR3aa: CASSLELASTYEQYF
d_gene: TRBD1; abundance: NA; v_gene: TRBV5-6; j_gene: TRBJ2-7; CDR3nt: TGTGCCAGCAGTCATGACAGGGCCTACGAGCAGTACTTC; CDR3aa: CASSHDRAYEQYF
d_gene: NA; abundance: once; v_gene: TRBV5-1; j_gene: TRBJ2-2; CDR3nt: TGCGCCAGCAGCGTTGACAGACCGAACACCGGGGAGCTGTTTTTT; CDR3aa: CASSVDRPNTGELFF
d_gene: NA; abundance: NA; v_gene: TRBV25-1; j_gene: TRBJ2-7; CDR3nt: TGTGCCAGCAGTGCCTCGGGGGATTACGAGCAGTACTTC; CDR3aa: CASSASGDYEQYF
d_gene: TRBD2; abundance: NA; v_gene: TRBV7-9; j_gene: TRBJ2-1; CDR3nt: TGTGCCAGCAGCTCAGGGACTACCAACAATGAGCAGTTCTTC; CDR3aa: CASSSGTTNNEQFF
d_gene: NA; abundance: NA; v_gene: TRBV19; j_gene: TRBJ2-3; CDR3nt: TGTGCCAGCAGCAACGTCCCAGGGGCAAGAGATACGCAGTATTTT; CDR3aa: CASSNVPGARDTQYF
d_gene: NA; abundance: once; v_gene: TRBV7-8; j_gene: TRBJ2-7; CDR3nt: TGTGCCAGCACCACTGAGGGTGTGACCTACGAGCAGTACTTC; CDR3aa: CASTTEGVTYEQYF
d_gene: TRBD2; abundance: NA; v_gene: TRBV4-3; j_gene: TRBJ2-1; CDR3nt: TGCGCCAGCAGCCAAGATTGGGGACTAGCCAATGAGCAGTTCTTC; CDR3aa: CASSQDWGLANEQFF
d_gene: NA; abundance: NA; v_gene: TRBV19; j_gene: TRBJ1-1; CDR3nt: TGTGCCAGTAAATCGGACAGTCTTTCCACTGAAGCTTTCTTT; CDR3aa: CASKSDSLSTEAFF
d_gene: NA; abundance: NA; v_gene: TRBV13; j_gene: TRBJ1-2; CDR3nt: TGTGCCAGCAGGGGACGAGACAGGCCGATTAACTATGGCTACACCTTC; CDR3aa: CASRGRDRPINYGYTF
d_gene: NA; abundance: NA; v_gene: TRBV7-8; j_gene: TRBJ2-7; CDR3nt: TGTGCCAGCAGCTTAGGGCACCGCTCCTACGAGCAGTACTTC; CDR3aa: CASSLGHRSYEQYF
d_gene: TRBD2; abundance: NA; v_gene: TRBV2; j_gene: TRBJ2-1; CDR3nt: TGTGCCAGCAGTAGTAGCGGGACCACCTACAATGAGCAGTTCTTC; CDR3aa: CASSSSGTTYNEQFF
d_gene: TRBD1; abundance: NA; v_gene: TRBV9; j_gene: TRBJ2-1; CDR3nt: TGTGCCAGCAGCGTAGTGGCAGGGGGCACCGGGGCTGAGCAGTTCTTC; CDR3aa: CASSVVAGGTGAEQFF
d_gene: NA; abundance: few; v_gene: TRBV11-3; j_gene: TRBJ2-2; CDR3nt: TGTGCCAGCAGCTTAGACCCAACTGGGGAGCTGTTTTTT; CDR3aa: CASSLDPTGELFF
d_gene: NA; abundance: NA; v_gene: TRBV5-6; j_gene: TRBJ2-1; CDR3nt: TGTGCCAGCAGCTTCCTGACCAACGGGGATGAGCAGTTCTTC; CDR3aa: CASSFLTNGDEQFF
d_gene: NA; abundance: NA; v_gene: TRBV2; j_gene: TRBJ1-2; CDR3nt: TGTGCCAGCAGTGAATGGCAGGGGCCTAACTATGGCTACACCTTC; CDR3aa: CASSEWQGPNYGYTF
d_gene: NA; abundance: NA; v_gene: TRBV11-2; j_gene: TRBJ2-7; CDR3nt: TGTGCCAGCAGCTTAGATCTAGGGGGGGGCTCCGAGCAGTACTTC; CDR3aa: CASSLDLGGGSEQYF